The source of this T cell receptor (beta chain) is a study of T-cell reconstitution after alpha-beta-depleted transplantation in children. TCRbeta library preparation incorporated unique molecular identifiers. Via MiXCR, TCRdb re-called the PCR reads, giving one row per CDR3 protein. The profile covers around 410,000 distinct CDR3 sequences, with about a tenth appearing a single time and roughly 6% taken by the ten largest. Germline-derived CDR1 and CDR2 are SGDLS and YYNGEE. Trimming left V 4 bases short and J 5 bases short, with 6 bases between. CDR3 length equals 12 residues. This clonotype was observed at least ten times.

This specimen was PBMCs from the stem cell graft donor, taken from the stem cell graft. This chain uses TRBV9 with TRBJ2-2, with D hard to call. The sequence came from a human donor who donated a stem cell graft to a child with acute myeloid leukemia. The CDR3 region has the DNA TGTGCCAGCAGCCCTTGGACCGGGGAGCTGTTTTTT. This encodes CASSPWTGELFF. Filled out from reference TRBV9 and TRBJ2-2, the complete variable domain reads DSGVTQTPKHLITATGQRVTLRCSPRSGDLSVYWYQQSLDQGLQFLIQYYNGEERAKGNILERFSAQQFPDLHSELNLSSLELGDSALYFCASSPWTGELFFGEGSRLTVL.